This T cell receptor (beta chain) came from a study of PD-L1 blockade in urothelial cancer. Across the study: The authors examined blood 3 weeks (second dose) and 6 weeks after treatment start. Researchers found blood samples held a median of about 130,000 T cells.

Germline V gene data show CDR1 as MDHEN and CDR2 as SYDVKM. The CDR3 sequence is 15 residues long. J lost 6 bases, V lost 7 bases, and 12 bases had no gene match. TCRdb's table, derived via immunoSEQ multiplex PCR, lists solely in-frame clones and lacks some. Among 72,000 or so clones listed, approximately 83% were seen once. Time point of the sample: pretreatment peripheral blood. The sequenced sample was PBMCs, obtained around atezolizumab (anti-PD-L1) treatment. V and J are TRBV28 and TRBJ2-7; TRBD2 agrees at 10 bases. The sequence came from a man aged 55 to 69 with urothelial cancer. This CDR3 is CASITRTSGLIEQYF. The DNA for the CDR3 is TGTGCCAGCATTACTCGGACTAGCGGCCTCATCGAGCAGTACTTC. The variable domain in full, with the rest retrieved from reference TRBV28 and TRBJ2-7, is DVKVTQSSRYLVKRTGEKVFLECVQDMDHENMFWYRQDPGLGLRLIYFSYDVKMKEKGDIPEGYSVSREKKERFSLILESASTNQTSMYLCASITRTSGLIEQYFGPGTRLTVT.